This record looks at one T cell receptor beta chain sequence and its context. The sample originates from a study of blood T cell repertoires in COVID-19. Method: immunoSEQ multiplex PCR; TCRdb's copy keeps in-frame clones and lacks some. Found here are 70,000 to 95,000 clones, about 95% of them singletons; the top ten hold roughly 4%. Trimming removed 4 bases from V and 8 bases from J, with 13 bases in between. Germline CDR1 SGHRS, CDR2 YFSETQ. CDR3 size: 14 residues. This clonotype originated in a human donor with active COVID-19. The donor label of this sample is uncertain. The chain has TRBV5-1 and TRBJ1-6, with D possibly matching TRBD1 (5 bases). The sample taken for sequencing was peripheral blood. The CDR3 region is CASSGGSLDSPLHF. CDR3 DNA sequence: TGCGCCAGCAGCGGGGGGTCTCTGGATTCACCCCTCCACTTT.